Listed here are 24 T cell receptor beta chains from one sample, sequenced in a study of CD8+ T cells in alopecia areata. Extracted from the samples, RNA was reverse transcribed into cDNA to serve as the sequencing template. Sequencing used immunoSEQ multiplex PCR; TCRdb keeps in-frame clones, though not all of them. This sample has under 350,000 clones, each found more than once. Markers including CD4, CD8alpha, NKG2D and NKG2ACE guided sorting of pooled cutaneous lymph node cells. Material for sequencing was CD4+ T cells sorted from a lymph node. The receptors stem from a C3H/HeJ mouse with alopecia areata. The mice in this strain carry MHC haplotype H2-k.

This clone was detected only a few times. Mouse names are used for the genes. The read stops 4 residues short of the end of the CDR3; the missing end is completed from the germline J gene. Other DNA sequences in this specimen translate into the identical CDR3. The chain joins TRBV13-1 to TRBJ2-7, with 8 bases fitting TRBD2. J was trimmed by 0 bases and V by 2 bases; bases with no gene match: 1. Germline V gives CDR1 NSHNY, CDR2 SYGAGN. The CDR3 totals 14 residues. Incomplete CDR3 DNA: TGTGCCAGCAGTGAGGGGGGGGCCTCCTAT. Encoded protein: CASSEGGASY. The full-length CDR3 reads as CASSEGGASYEQYF.

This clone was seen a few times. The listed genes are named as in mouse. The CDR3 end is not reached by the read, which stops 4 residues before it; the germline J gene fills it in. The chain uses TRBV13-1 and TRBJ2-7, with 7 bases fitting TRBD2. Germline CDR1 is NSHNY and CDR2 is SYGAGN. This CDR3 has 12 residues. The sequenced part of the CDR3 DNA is TGTGCCAGCAGTCTGACTGGGTAT. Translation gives CASSLTGY. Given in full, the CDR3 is CASSLTGYEQYF.

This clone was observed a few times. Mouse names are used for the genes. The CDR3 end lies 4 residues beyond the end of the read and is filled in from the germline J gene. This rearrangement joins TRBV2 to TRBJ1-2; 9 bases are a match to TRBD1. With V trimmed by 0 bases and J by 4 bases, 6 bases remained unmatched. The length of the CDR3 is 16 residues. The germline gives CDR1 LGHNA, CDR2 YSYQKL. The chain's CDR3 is CASSQERDRDGSDYTF. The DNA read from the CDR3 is TGTGCCAGCAGCCAAGAGAGGGACAGGGACGGCTCC.

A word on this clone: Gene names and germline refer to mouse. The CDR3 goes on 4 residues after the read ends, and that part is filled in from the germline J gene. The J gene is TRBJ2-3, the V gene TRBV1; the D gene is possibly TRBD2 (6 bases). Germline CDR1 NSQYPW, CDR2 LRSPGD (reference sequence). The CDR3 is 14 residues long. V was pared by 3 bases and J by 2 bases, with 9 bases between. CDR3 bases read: TGCACCTGCAGTGCGACTGGCCCTGCAGAA. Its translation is CTCSATGPAE. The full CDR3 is CTCSATGPAETLYF.

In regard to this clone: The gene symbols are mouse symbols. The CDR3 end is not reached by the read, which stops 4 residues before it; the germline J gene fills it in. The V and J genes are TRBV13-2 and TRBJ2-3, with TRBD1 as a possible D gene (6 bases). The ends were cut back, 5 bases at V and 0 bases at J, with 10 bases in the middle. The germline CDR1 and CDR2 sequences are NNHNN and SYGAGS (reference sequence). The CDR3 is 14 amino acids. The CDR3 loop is CASGTGRSAETLYF. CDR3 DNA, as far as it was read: TGTGCCAGCGGAACAGGGAGGAGTGCAGAA.

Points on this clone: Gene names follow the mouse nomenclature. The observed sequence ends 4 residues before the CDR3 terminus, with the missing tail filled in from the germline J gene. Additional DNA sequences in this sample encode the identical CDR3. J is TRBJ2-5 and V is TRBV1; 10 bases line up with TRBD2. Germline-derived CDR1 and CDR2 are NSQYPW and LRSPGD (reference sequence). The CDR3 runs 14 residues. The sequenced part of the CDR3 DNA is TGCACCTGCAGTGCCCCTGGGGGGGCGGAC. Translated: CTCSAPGGAD. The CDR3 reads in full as CTCSAPGGADTQYF.

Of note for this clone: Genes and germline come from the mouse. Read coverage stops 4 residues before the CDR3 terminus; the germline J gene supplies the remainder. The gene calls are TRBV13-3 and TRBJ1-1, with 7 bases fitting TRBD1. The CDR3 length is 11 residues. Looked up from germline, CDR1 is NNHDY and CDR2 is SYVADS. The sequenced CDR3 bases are TGTGCCAGCAGTGGACAGGGA. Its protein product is CASSGQG. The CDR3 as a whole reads CASSGQGEVFF.

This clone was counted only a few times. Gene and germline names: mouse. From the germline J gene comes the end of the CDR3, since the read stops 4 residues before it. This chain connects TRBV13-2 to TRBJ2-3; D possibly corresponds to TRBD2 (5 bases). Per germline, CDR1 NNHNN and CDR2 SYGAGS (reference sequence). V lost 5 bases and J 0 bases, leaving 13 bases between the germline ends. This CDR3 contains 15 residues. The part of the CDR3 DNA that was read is TGTGCCAGCGGAACCCTGGGCGGTAGTGCAGAA. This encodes CASGTLGGSAE. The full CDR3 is CASGTLGGSAETLYF.

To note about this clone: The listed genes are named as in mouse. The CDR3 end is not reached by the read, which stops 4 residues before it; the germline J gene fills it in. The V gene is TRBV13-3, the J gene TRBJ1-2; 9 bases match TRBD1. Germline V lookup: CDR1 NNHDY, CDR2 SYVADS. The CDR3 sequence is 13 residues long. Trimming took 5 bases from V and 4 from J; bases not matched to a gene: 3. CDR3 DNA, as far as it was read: TGTGCCAGCAGAACAGGGGGCGGCTCC. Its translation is CASRTGGGS. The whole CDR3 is CASRTGGGSDYTF.

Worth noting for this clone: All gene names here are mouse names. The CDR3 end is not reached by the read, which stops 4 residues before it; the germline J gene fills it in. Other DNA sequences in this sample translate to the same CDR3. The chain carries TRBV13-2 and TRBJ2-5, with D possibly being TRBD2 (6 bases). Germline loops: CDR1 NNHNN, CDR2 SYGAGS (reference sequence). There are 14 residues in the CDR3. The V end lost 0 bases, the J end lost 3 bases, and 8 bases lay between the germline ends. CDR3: CASGDATGQDTQYF. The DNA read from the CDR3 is TGTGCCAGCGGTGATGCAACTGGGCAAGAC.

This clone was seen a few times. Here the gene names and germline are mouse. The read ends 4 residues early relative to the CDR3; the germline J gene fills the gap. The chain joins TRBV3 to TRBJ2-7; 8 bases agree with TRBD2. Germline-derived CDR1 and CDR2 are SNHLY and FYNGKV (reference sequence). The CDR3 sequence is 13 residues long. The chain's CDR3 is CASSLDWDYEQYF. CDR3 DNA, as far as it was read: TGTGCCAGCAGTCTGGACTGGGATTAT. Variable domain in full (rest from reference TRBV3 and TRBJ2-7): GPKVLQIPSHQIIDMGQMVTLNCDPVSNHLYFYWYKQILGQQMEFLVNFYNGKVMEKSKLFKDQFSVERPDGSYFTLKIQPTALEDSAVYFCASSLDWDYEQYFGPGTRLTVL.

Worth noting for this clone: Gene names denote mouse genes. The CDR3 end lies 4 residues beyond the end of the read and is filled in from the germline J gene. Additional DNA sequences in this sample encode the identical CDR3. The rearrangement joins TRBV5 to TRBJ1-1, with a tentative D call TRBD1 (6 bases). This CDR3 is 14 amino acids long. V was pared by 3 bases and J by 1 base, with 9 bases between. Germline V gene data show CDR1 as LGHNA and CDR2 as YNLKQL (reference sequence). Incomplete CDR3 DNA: TGTGCCAGCAGCCAGGGGACAAAAAACACA. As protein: CASSQGTKNT. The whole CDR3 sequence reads CASSQGTKNTEVFF.

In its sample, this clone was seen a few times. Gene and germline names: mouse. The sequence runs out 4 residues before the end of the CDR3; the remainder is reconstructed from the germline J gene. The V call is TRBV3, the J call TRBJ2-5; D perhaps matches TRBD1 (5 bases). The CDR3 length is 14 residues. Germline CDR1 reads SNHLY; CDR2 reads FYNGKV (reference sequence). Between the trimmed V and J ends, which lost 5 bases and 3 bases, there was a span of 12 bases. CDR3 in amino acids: CASSQPDNQDTQYF. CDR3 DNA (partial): TGTGCCAGCAGCCAACCGGACAATCAAGAC.

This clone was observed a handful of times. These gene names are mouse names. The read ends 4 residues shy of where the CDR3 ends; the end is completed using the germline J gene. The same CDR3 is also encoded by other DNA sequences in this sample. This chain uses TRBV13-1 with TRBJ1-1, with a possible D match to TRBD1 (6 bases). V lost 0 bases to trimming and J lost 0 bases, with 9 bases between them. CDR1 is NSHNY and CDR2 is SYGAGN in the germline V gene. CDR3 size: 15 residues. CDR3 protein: CASSDAGTSNTEVFF. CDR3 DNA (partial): TGTGCCAGCAGTGATGCAGGGACATCAAACACA.

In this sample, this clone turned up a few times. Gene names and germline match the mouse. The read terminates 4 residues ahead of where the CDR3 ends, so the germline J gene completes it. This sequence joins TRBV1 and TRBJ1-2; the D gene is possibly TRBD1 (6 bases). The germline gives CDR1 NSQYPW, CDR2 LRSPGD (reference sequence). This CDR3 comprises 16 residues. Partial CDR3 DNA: TGCACCTGCAGTGCAGATCCCTCTGGGGGGGCGAGC. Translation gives CTCSADPSGGAS. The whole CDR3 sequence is CTCSADPSGGASDYTF.

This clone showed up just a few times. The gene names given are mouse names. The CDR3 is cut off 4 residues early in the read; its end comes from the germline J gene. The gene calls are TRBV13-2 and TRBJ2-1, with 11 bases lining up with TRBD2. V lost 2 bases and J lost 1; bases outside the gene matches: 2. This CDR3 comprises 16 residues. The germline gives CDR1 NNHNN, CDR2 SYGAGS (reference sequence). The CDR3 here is CASGERLGGNYAEQFF. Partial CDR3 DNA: TGTGCCAGCGGTGAGAGACTGGGGGGGAACTATGCT.

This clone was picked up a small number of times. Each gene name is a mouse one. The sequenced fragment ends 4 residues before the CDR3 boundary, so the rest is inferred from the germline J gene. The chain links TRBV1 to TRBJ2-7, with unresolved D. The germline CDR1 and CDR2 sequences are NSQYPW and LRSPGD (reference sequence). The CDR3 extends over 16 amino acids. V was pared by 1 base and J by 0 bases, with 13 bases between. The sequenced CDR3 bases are TGCACCTGCAGTGCAGTCAGAATCCTTAGCTCCTAT. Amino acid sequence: CTCSAVRILSSY. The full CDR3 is CTCSAVRILSSYEQYF.

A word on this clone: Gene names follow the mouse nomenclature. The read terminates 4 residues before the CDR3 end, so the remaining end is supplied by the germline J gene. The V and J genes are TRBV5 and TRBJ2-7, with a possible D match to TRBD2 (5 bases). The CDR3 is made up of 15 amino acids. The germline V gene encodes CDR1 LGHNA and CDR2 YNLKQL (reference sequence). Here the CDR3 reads CASSQDTLGVYEQYF. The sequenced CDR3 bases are TGTGCCAGCAGCCAAGATACCCTGGGCGTGTAT.

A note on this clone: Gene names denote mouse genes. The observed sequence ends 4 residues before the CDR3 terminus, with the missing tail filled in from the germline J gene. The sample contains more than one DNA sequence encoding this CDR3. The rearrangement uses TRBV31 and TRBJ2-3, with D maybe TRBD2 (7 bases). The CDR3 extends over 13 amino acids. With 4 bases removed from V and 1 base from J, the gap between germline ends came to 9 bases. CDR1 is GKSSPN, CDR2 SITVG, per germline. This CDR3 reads CAWTGGGAETLYF. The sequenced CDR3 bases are TGTGCCTGGACTGGGGGCGGTGCAGAA.

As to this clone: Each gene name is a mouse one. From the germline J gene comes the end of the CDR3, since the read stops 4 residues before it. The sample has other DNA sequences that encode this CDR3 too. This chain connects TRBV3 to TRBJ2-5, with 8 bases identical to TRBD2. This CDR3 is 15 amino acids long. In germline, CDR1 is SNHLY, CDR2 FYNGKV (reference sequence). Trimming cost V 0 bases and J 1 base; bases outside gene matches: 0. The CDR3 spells CASSLAGGDQDTQYF. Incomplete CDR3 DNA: TGTGCCAGCAGCTTAGCTGGGGGGGACCAAGAC. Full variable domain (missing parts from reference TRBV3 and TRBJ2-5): GPKVLQIPSHQIIDMGQMVTLNCDPVSNHLYFYWYKQILGQQMEFLVNFYNGKVMEKSKLFKDQFSVERPDGSYFTLKIQPTALEDSAVYFCASSLAGGDQDTQYFGPGTRLLVL.

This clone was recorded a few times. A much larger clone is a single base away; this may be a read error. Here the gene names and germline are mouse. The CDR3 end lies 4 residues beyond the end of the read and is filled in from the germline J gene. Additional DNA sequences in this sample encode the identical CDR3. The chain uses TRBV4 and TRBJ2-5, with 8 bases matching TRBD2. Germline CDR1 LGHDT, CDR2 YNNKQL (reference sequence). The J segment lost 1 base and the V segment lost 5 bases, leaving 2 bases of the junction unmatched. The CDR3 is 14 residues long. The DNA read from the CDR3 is TGTGCCAGCAGCCTACTGGGGGACCAAGAC. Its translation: CASSLLGDQD. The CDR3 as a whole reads CASSLLGDQDTQYF.

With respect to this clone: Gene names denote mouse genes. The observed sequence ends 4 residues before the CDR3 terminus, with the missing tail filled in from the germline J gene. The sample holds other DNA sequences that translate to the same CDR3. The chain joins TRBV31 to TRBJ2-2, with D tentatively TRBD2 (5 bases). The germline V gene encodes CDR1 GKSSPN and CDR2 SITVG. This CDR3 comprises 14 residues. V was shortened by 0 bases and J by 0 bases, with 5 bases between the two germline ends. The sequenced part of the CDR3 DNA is TGTGCCTGGAGTCTCTGGGCAAACACCGGG. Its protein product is CAWSLWANTG. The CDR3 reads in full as CAWSLWANTGQLYF.

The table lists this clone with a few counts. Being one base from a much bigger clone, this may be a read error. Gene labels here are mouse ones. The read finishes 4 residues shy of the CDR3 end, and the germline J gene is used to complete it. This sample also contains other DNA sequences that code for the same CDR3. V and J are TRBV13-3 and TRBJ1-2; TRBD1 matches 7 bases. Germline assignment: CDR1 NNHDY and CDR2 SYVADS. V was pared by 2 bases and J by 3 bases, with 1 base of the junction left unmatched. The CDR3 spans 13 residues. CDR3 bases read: TGTGCCAGCAGTGAGCAGGGGGACTCC. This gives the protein CASSEQGDS. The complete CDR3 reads CASSEQGDSDYTF.

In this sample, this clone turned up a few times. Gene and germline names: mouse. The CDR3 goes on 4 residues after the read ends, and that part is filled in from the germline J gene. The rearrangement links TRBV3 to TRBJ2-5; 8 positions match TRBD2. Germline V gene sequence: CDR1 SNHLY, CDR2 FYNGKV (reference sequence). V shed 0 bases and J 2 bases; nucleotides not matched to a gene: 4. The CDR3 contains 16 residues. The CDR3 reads CASSLAHGGVQDTQYF. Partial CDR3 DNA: TGTGCCAGCAGCTTAGCGCATGGGGGGGTCCAAGAC.